The present T cell receptor beta chain was sequenced within a study of blood T cell repertoires in COVID-19 (dated by TCRdb to 2020 to 2021). In terms of the full investigation: Samples covering the acute and convalescent phases of COVID-19 were provided by collaborators in the United States, Italy and Spain. The prospective study material was composed of cDNA or gDNA derived from T cells, B-cell-depleted T cells, or PBMCs. Deeply sampled blood TCRbeta repertoires from subjects exposed to, actively infected with, or recovered from COVID-19 were included in the dataset. The repertoires were released in a freely available public database intended as a resource for research on the immune response to SARS-CoV-2. Samples were obtained from the ongoing ImmuneRACE study (first 160 participants) and from approximately 1,200 subjects provided by 6 global collaborators. The sample metadata nearly always contained a de-identified subject ID, COVID-19 status, age in years and sex. Where available, HLA class I and class II types were obtained from metadata supplied by the sample provider rather than from assay-based typing.

Paper-wide results and their limitations: The amount of clinical and demographic metadata varied by source and participant and was provided uncurated.

The collaborating institutions used their own protocols to collect whole blood in K2EDTA tubes. For TCRbeta analysis, collaborators shipped samples as frozen whole blood, isolated PBMCs, or DNA extracted from either of those sample types. TCRbeta CDR3 regions were amplified from genomic DNA by means of the immunoSEQ Assay, a bias-controlled multiplex PCR. The paper's processing steps were these. Nucleated cell counts per sample were estimated from amplification of reference gene primers within the assay. Sequence reads were collapsed and filtered to measure the absolute abundance of every unique TCRbeta CDR3 rearrangement. For each sample, productive Simpson clonality was calculated by taking the square root of Simpson's diversity index across productive rearrangements. TCRdb obtained this table from immuneACCESS and retained in-frame rearrangements with V and J assigned. These tables miss some clones; where compared with another copy, unresolved V genes account for less than half of the shortfall, and the remainder is unexplained. The DNA was the basis for D and trimming; V, J and clone size are from that table. This sample has about 64,000 clones in its table, and approximately 82% of those were observed once. The ten largest clones take up about 6% of the sample.

Measured from the cysteine to the phenylalanine, the CDR3 is 15 residues long. The entry retains the CDR3 DNA only, 45 bases that are in frame from base 1. CDR1 and CDR2 are read off the germline V gene as KGHSH and LQKENI. The germline ends are 17 bases apart after V is trimmed by 2 bases and J by 9 bases. Comments on this clone: What this receptor recognizes is not known. It has no much larger one-base neighbor in the sample; base qualities were not kept.

The specimen was peripheral blood. This receptor was obtained from a woman aged 55-69 years with acute or convalescent COVID-19. The rearrangement joined TRBV18 to TRBJ2-1; perhaps TRBD2 is the D gene, with 5 bases matching. The bases are TGTGCCAGCTCACCAGAGGGAATAGTTTTGGTTGAGCAGTTCTTC. Translation gives CASSPEGIVLVEQFF.